One sample yielded the 13 T cell receptor beta chains listed below, sequenced in a study of blood T cell repertoires in COVID-19. The assay was immunoSEQ multiplex PCR, and TCRdb's table has in-frame clones only and misses some. Among approximately 200,000 clones listed, about 80% were seen once. The material sequenced was PBMCs or T cells enriched from blood (not recorded which). The origin of the receptors is a woman between 40 and 55 years old with acute COVID-19.

The chain is built from TRBV15 and TRBJ1-6; D ambiguous. The germline V gene encodes CDR1 LNHNV and CDR2 YYDKDF (reference sequence). This CDR3 has 14 residues. V lost 0 bases and J lost 6, with 6 bases in between. CDR3 nucleotides: TGTGCCACCAGCAGAGATTCGAGTAATTCACCCCTCCACTTT. This sequence encodes CATSRDSSNSPLHF.

The chain links TRBV5-4 to TRBJ2-7; D is unresolved. The germline V gene has CDR1 SGHNT and CDR2 YYREEE (reference sequence). This CDR3 is built from 14 residues. V gave up 3 bases and J gave up 7 bases, with 17 bases separating them. This chain's CDR3 is CASSSRSGSPEQYF. CDR3 DNA: TGTGCCAGCAGCTCGAGATCCGGGTCACCAGAGCAGTACTTC.

In its sample, this clone was seen a few times. V usage is TRBV5-1 and J usage is TRBJ1-6; 11 bases match TRBD1. This CDR3 has 15 amino acids. Trimming cost V 4 bases and J 9 bases; bases outside gene matches: 6. Germline CDR1 reads SGHRS; CDR2 reads YFSETQ. The CDR3 is CASSEGQGVFSPLHF. The CDR3 DNA reads TGCGCCAGCAGCGAGGGACAGGGGGTCTTTTCACCCCTCCACTTT.

This clone was seen a handful of times. The chain uses TRBV5-4 and TRBJ1-6, with a weak D call TRBD1 (5 bases). V lost 0 bases and J lost 8, with 12 bases in between. There are 15 residues in the CDR3. Germline CDR1 SGHNT, CDR2 YYREEE (reference sequence). CDR3 protein: CASSLDPGNHSPLHF. The CDR3 DNA sequence: TGTGCCAGCAGCTTGGATCCAGGGAATCATTCACCCCTCCACTTT.

Notes on this clone: The sample has other DNA sequences that encode this CDR3 too. This sequence joins TRBV28 and TRBJ1-5; possibly TRBD1 for D (5 bases). The V gene's germline CDR1 is MDHEN and CDR2 SYDVKM. Trimming stripped 2 bases from V and 0 bases from J, with 8 bases between. The length of the CDR3 is 15 residues. The CDR3 nucleotides read TGTGCCAGCAGTTTAACAGGCTATAGCAATCAGCCCCAGCATTTT. It is translated as CASSLTGYSNQPQHF.

A few counts support this clone. The chain carries TRBV19 and TRBJ2-5; D gene unclear. The CDR3 totals 14 residues. Germline-derived CDR1 and CDR2 are LNHDA and SQIVND (reference sequence). V lost 1 base and J 3 bases, leaving 9 bases between the germline ends. CDR3 amino acids: CASSIASPKETQYF. The DNA of the CDR3 is TGTGCCAGTAGTATAGCGAGTCCAAAAGAGACCCAGTACTTC.

This clone was observed a few times. The rearrangement links TRBV7-2 to TRBJ2-7, with D possibly matching TRBD2 (6 bases). CDR3 length: 16 residues. V was cut by 0 bases and J by 2 bases, with 14 bases left in between. CDR1 SGHTA and CDR2 FQGNSA come from the germline V gene. DNA of the CDR3: TGTGCCAGCAGCTTAGCGGGAGGTGTCCTCCCCTACGAGCAGTACTTC. Protein sequence: CASSLAGGVLPYEQYF.

The chain is built from TRBV6-2 or TRBV6-3 and TRBJ2-1; perhaps TRBD2 as D (5 bases). V lost 5 bases to trimming and J lost 9 bases, with 23 bases between them. This CDR3 is built from 16 residues. CDR1 MNHEY and CDR2 SVGEGT come from the germline V gene. The CDR3 loop is CASSTLNSGLLGEQFF. For the CDR3, the DNA is TGTGCCAGCAGTACCCTAAACTCCGGACTCCTGGGTGAGCAGTTCTTC.

This clone was picked up one time. This chain uses TRBV21-1 with TRBJ2-7; whether TRBD1, the table's D call, matches the DNA was not checked. TRBV21-1 is described as a pseudogene. CDR3 length equals 18 residues. The CDR3 DNA sequence: TGTGCCAGCAGCAAAGCTGGCAGGGGGTCTGAAGGGTTTCACGAGCAGTACTTC. Amino acid sequence: CASSKAGRGSEGFHEQYF.

Remarks on this clone: The junction shows a germline mismatch at one end, possibly a read error. The chain couples TRBV23-1 to TRBJ1-2, with no clear D. TRBV23-1 is noted as an ORF with a role that remains uncertain. The CDR3 is made up of 10 amino acids. In DNA, the CDR3 is TGCGCCAGCAGTCGAGAGGCCCTGGGCTTC. Translated, it gives CASSREALGF.

V usage is TRBV30 and J usage is TRBJ1-5; no firm D call. Trimming removed 2 bases from V and 4 bases from J, with 12 bases in between. The CDR3 runs 14 residues. CDR1 GTSNPN and CDR2 SVGIG come from the germline V gene (reference sequence). The CDR3 region is CAWSTPDWNQPQHF. The CDR3 DNA reads as TGTGCCTGGAGTACCCCGGACTGGAATCAGCCCCAGCATTTT.

The chain carries TRBV5-6 and TRBJ1-1; possibly TRBD1 for D (5 bases). V gave up 3 bases and J gave up 5 bases, with 11 bases separating them. The germline V gene encodes CDR1 SGHDT and CDR2 YYEEEE. The CDR3 length is 13 residues. In DNA, the CDR3 is TGTGCCAGCAGCTGGAGGGGAAGGACTGAAGCTTTCTTT. It yields the protein CASSWRGRTEAFF.

V is TRBV27 and J is TRBJ1-2, with 9 bases identical to TRBD1. With 3 bases clipped from V and 2 bases from J, the junction kept 4 bases outside the gene matches. CDR1 MNHEY and CDR2 SMNVEV come from the germline V gene (reference sequence). CDR3 length: 15 residues. CDR3 sequence (DNA): TGTGCCAGCAGTTTTACAGGGGGCTCGAACTATGGCTACACCTTC. Protein product: CASSFTGGSNYGYTF.